This T cell receptor beta chain was found in a study of shared clonotypes between healthy human individuals. Study details: Those who served as donors were a couple of women and a few men between the ages of 18 and 49.

CDR1 is MNHNS and CDR2 is SASEGT in the germline V gene. The CDR3 has 15 residues. Deletions cut 2 bases from V and 1 base from J, with 8 bases between. This clone was seen just once. Donors had no recently reported acute infections or vaccinations and were HIV-negative. The protocol was immunoSEQ multiplex PCR, while the TCRdb copy is restricted to in-frame clones and leaves out a portion. The table lists about 1 million clones, approximately 80% of them singletons. Sequences were obtained from memory CD4+ T cells from PBMCs. Stated subset: CD45RA-negative fraction. This clonotype originated in a young man in good health. Some clones in this sample may be carry-over from other donors' samples. V usage is TRBV6-1 and J usage is TRBJ2-2, with D perhaps matching TRBD1 or TRBD2 (5 bases each). The DNA for the CDR3 is TGTGCCAGCAGTGAAATGGGACGGAACACCGGGGAGCTGTTTTTT. Encoded protein: CASSEMGRNTGELFF.